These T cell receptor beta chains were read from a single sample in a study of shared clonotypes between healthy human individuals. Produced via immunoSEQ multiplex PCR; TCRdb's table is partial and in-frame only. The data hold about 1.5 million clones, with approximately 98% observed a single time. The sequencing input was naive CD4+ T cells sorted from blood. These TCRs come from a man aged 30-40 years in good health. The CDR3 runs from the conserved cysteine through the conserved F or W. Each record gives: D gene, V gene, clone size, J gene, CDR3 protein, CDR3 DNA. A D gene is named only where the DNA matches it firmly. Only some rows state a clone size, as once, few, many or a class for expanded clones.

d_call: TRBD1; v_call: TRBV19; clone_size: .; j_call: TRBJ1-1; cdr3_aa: CASSDRVPTEAFF; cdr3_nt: TGTGCCAGTAGCGACAGGGTTCCCACTGAAGCTTTCTTT
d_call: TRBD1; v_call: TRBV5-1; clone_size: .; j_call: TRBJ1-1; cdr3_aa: CASSLVLSSPGQGRVTEAFF; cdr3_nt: TGCGCCAGCAGCTTGGTCCTTTCCTCTCCGGGACAGGGGAGGGTCACTGAAGCTTTCTTT
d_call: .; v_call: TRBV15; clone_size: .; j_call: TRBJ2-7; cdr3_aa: CATSRTWETSYEQYF; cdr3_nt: TGTGCCACCAGCAGGACATGGGAGACCTCCTACGAGCAGTACTTC
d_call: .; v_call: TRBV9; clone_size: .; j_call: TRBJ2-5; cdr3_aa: CASSGRGQETQYF; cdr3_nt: TGTGCCAGCAGCGGACGGGGGCAAGAGACCCAGTACTTC
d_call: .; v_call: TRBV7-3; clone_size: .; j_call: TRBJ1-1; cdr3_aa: CASSAGVNTEAFF; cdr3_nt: TGTGCCAGCAGCGCGGGAGTGAACACTGAAGCTTTCTTT
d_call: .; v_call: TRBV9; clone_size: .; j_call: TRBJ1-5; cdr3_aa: CASSVGRENSGGQPQHF; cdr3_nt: TGTGCCAGCAGCGTGGGCAGGGAAAATTCGGGAGGTCAGCCCCAGCATTTT
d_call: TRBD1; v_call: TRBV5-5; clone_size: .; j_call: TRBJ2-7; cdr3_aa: CASSKDRGQEQYF; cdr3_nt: TGTGCCAGCAGCAAGGACAGGGGGCAGGAGCAGTACTTC
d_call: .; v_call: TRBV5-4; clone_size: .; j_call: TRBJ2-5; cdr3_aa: CASSLGGRGMNQETQYF; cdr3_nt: TGTGCCAGCAGCTTGGGGGGGCGCGGGATGAACCAAGAGACCCAGTACTTC
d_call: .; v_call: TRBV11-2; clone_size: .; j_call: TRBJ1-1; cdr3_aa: CASSSTSTNTAEAFF; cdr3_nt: TGTGCCAGCAGCTCCACCAGCACAAATACAGCTGAAGCTTTCTTT
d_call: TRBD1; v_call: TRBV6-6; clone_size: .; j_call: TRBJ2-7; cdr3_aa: CASSRQGGAYEQYF; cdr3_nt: TGTGCCAGCAGTCGACAGGGGGGAGCCTACGAGCAGTACTTC
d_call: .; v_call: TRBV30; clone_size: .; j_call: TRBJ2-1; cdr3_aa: CAWRGRDYEQFF; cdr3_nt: TGTGCCTGGCGAGGGCGGGACTATGAGCAGTTCTTC
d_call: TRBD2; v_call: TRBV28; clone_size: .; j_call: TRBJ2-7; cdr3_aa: CASSRPLAGGSYEQYF; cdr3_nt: TGTGCCAGCAGCCGCCCCTTGGCGGGAGGTTCCTACGAGCAGTACTTC
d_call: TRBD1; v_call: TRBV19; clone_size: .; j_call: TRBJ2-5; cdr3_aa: CASNPTGSKTQYF; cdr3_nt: TGTGCCAGTAACCCGACAGGGTCTAAGACCCAGTACTTC
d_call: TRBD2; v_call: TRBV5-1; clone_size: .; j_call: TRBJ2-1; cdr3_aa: CASSSPGTSGRSSYNEQFF; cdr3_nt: TGCGCCAGCAGCAGCCCGGGGACTAGCGGGAGGAGTTCCTACAATGAGCAGTTCTTC
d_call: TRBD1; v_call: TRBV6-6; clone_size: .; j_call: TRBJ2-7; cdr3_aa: CASSDRDRVSYEQYF; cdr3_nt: TGTGCCAGCAGTGATCGGGACAGGGTGTCCTACGAGCAGTACTTC
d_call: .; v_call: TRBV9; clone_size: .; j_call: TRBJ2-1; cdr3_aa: CASSVVSGPTYNEQFF; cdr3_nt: TGTGCCAGCAGCGTAGTTTCAGGGCCTACCTACAATGAGCAGTTCTTC
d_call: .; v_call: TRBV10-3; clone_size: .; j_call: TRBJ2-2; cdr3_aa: CAISESFTVGELFF; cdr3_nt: TGTGCCATCAGTGAGAGTTTTACGGTCGGGGAGCTGTTTTTT
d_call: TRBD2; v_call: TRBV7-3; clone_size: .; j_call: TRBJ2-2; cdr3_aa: CASSLKGLAGVGNTGELFF; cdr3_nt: TGTGCCAGCAGCCTTAAGGGACTAGCGGGAGTCGGGAACACCGGGGAGCTGTTTTTT
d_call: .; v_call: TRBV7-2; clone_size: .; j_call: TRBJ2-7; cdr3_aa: CASSLAQSYEQYF; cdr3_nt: TGTGCCAGCAGCTTAGCGCAGTCCTACGAGCAGTACTTC
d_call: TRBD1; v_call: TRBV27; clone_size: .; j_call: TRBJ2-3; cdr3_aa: CASSSGTGGVTDTQYF; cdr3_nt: TGTGCCAGCAGTTCCGGGACAGGGGGCGTTACAGATACGCAGTATTTT
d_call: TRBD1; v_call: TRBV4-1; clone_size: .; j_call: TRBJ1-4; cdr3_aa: CASSLNRGPANEKLFF; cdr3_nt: TGCGCCAGCAGCCTAAACAGGGGGCCCGCTAATGAAAAACTGTTTTTT
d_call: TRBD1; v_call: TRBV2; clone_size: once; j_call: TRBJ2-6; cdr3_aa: CASSETQGAGSGANVLTF; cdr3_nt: TGTGCCAGCAGTGAAACCCAGGGGGCGGGGTCCGGGGCCAACGTCCTGACTTTC